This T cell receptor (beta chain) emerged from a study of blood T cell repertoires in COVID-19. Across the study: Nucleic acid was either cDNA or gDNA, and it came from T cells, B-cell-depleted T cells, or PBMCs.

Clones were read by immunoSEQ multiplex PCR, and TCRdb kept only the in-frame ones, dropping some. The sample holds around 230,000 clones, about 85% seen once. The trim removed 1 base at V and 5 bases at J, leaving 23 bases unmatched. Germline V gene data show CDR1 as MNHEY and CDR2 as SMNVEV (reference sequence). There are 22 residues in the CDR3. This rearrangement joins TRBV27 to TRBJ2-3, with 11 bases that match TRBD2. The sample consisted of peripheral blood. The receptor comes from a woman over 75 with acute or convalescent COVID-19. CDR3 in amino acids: CASSLFSGGAEWGEGTRDTQYF. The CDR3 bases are TGTGCCAGCAGTTTATTTAGCGGGGGGGCCGAGTGGGGAGAGGGCACGAGAGATACGCAGTATTTT.